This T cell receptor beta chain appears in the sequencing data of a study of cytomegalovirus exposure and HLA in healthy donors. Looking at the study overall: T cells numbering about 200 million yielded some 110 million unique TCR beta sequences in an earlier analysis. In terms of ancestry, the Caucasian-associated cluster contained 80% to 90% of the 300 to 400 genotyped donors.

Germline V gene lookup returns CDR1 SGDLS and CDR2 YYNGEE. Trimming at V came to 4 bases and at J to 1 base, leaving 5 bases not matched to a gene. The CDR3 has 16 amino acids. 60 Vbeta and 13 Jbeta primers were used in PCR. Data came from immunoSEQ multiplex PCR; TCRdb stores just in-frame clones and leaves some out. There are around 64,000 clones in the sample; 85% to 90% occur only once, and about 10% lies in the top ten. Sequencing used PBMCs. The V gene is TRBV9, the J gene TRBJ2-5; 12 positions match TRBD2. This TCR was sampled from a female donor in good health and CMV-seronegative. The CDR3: CASSMGLAGLQETQYF. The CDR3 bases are TGTGCCAGCAGCATGGGACTAGCGGGCCTCCAAGAGACCCAGTACTTC.